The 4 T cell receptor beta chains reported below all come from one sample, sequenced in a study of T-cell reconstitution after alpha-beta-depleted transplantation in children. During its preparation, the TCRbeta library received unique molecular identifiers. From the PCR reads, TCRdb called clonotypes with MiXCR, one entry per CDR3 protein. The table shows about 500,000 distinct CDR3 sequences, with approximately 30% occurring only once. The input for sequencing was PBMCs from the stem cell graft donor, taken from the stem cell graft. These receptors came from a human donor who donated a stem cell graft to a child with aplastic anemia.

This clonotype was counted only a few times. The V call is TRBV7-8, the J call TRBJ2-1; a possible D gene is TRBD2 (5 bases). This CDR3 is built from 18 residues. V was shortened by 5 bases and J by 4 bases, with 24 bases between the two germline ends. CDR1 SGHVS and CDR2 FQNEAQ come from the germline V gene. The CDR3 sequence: CASSKHLGVSSTYNEQFF. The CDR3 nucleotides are TGTGCCAGCAGCAAACATCTGGGAGTCTCCAGCACTTACAATGAGCAGTTCTTC.

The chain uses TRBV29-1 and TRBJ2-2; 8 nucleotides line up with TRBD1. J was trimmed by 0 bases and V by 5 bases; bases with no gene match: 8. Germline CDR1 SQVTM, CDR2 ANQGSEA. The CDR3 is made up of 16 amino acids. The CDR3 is CSVQGGTGSNTGELFF. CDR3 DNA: TGCAGCGTTCAAGGAGGGACAGGCTCGAACACCGGGGAGCTGTTTTTT.

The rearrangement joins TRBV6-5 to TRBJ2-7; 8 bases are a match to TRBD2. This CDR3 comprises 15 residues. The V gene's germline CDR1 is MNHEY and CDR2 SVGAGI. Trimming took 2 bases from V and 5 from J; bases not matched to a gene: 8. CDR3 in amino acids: CASSYAPGGPDEQYF. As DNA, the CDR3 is TGTGCCAGCAGTTACGCGCCGGGAGGGCCCGACGAGCAGTACTTC.

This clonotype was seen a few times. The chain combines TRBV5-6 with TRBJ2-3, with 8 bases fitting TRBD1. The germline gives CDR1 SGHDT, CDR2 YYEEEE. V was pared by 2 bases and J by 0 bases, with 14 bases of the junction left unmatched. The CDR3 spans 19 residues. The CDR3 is CASSFRRTGLATSTDTQYF. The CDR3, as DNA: TGTGCCAGCAGCTTCAGAAGGACAGGGCTAGCGACTAGCACAGATACGCAGTATTTT.